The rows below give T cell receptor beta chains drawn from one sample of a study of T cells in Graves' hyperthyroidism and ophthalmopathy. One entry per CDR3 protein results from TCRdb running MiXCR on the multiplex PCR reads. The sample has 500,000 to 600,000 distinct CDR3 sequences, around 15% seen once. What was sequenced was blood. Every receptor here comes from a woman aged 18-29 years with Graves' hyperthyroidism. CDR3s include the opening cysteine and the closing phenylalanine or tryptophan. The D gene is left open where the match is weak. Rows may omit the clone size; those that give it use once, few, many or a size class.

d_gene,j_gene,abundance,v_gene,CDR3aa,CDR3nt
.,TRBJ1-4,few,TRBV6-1,CASSRHPGPTNEKLFF,TGTGCCAGCAGCCGTCATCCAGGTCCAACTAATGAAAAACTGTTTTTT
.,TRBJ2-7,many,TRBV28,CASSFYTYEQYF,TGTGCCAGCAGTTTTTATACCTACGAGCAGTACTTC
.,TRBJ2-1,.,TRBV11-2,CASSSIRGAGNEQFF,TGTGCCAGCAGCTCGATCCGGGGGGCGGGCAATGAGCAGTTCTTC
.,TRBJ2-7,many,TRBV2,CASSVQGRGYEQYF,TGTGCCAGCAGTGTACAGGGTCGTGGGTACGAGCAGTACTTC
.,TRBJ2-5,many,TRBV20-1,CSAEYRFVSQETQYF,TGCAGTGCTGAATACAGATTTGTCAGCCAAGAGACCCAGTACTTC
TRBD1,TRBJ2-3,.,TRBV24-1,CATSDRQGPDTQYF,TGTGCCACCAGTGACCGACAGGGTCCAGATACGCAGTATTTT
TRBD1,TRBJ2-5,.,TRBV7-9,CASGAGGPAQYF,TGTGCCAGCGGCGCAGGGGGACCAGCCCAGTACTTC
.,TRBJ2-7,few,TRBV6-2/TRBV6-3,CASADSGQQRYEQYF,TGTGCCAGCGCCGATTCGGGACAACAAAGGTACGAGCAGTACTTC
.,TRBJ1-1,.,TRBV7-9,CASSLSLKINTEAFF,TGTGCCAGCAGCTTAAGTCTGAAGATTAACACTGAAGCTTTCTTT
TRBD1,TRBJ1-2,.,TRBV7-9,CASSLSSGGTGNYGYTF,TGTGCCAGCAGCTTAAGTAGTGGGGGGACAGGGAACTATGGCTACACCTTC